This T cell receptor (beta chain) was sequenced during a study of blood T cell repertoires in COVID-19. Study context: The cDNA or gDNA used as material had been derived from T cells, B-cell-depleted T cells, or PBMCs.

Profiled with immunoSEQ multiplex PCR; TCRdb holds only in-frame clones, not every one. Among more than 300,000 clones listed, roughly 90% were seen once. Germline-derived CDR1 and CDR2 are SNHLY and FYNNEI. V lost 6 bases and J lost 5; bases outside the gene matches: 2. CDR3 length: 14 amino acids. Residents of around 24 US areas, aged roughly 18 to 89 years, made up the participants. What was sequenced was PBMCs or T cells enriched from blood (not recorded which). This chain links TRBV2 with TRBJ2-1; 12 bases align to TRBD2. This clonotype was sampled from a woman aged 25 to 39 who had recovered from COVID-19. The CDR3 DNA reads TGTGCCAGCAGGACTAGCGGGAGCCACAATGAGCAGTTCTTC. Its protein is CASRTSGSHNEQFF. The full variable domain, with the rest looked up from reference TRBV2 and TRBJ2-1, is EPEVTQTPSHQVTQMGQEVILRCVPISNHLYFYWYRQILGQKVEFLVSFYNNEISEKSEIFDDQFSVERPDGSNFTLKIRSTKLEDSAMYFCASRTSGSHNEQFFGPGTRLTVL.